One and the same sample provided the 28 T cell receptor beta chains below, sequenced in a study of blood T cell repertoires in COVID-19. Using immunoSEQ multiplex PCR, the repertoire was profiled, and TCRdb retains in-frame clones only, with some absent. The sample shows 35,000 to 50,000 clones, 70% to 90% of them seen only once. Sequenced input: peripheral blood. Source of these receptors: an older woman in a cohort sampled during active COVID-19.

The chain recombines TRBV6-5 with TRBJ2-2; weak D call: TRBD1 (5 bases). Germline CDR1 and CDR2: MNHEY and SVGAGI. CDR3 length: 15 amino acids. V lost 6 bases and J 2 bases, leaving 13 bases between the germline ends. CDR3 DNA: TGTGCCAGCAGACAGGTCAGGGTCAACACCGGGGAGCTGTTTTTT. This gives the protein CASRQVRVNTGELFF.

J is TRBJ1-6 and V is TRBV2; no clear D gene. Germline V gives CDR1 SNHLY, CDR2 FYNNEI. The CDR3 runs 14 residues. V shed 6 bases and J shed 7 bases, with 13 bases lying between them. Here the CDR3 reads CASREPQTNSPLHF. CDR3 DNA: TGTGCCAGCAGGGAGCCCCAGACGAATTCACCCCTCCACTTT.

The chain has TRBV27 and TRBJ2-5; a weak D match, TRBD2 (6 bases). The CDR3 totals 14 residues. Germline V CDR1 and CDR2: MNHEY, SMNVEV (reference sequence). V shed 4 bases and J shed 5 bases, with 14 bases lying between them. CDR3 region: CASSSGLPAETQYF. In DNA form, the CDR3 reads TGTGCCAGCAGTTCGGGACTCCCGGCGGAGACCCAGTACTTC.

The table lists this clone with a count of one. The chain is built from TRBV29-1 and TRBJ2-7, with 8 bases lining up with TRBD2. Germline V gene data show CDR1 as SQVTM and CDR2 as ANQGSEA. V dropped 7 bases and J dropped 2; count of bases not matched to a gene: 4. The CDR3 sequence is 12 residues long. CDR3 sequence: CSGLTSAYEQYF. The CDR3 nucleotides read TGCAGCGGGCTGACTAGCGCCTACGAGCAGTACTTC.

The chain links TRBV28 to TRBJ1-4, with a weak D call TRBD1 (5 bases). This CDR3 is 15 amino acids long. Trimming shortened V by 5 bases and J by 1 base, and 11 bases separated the two germline ends. Germline V gene data show CDR1 as MDHEN and CDR2 as SYDVKM. Here the CDR3 reads CASSTYGGTNEKLFF. The CDR3 DNA reads as TGTGCCAGCAGTACGTACGGGGGAACTAATGAAAAACTGTTTTTT.

This clone was detected only once. The chain carries TRBV7-2 and TRBJ2-5; 7 bases line up with TRBD1. The CDR3 runs to 16 residues. The germline CDR1 and CDR2 sequences are SGHTA and FQGNSA. V dropped 0 bases and J dropped 5; count of bases not matched to a gene: 9. CDR3 amino acids: CASSLATGAPGETQYF. The CDR3 DNA reads as TGTGCCAGCAGCTTAGCCACAGGGGCGCCCGGGGAGACCCAGTACTTC. Variable domain in full (rest from reference TRBV7-2 and TRBJ2-5): GAGVSQSPSNKVTEKGKDVELRCDPISGHTALYWYRQSLGQGLEFLIYFQGNSAPDKSGLPSDRFSAERTGGSVSTLTIQRTQQEDSAVYLCASSLATGAPGETQYFGPGTRLLVL.

The chain couples TRBV4-2 to TRBJ1-4; TRBD1 is a possible D gene (6 bases). The germline V gene has CDR1 LGHNA and CDR2 YNFKEQ. This CDR3 contains 13 residues. The ends were cut back, 6 bases at V and 8 bases at J, with 13 bases in the middle. The CDR3 coding sequence is TGTGCCAGCAGTGGACAGAGCGCGGAAAAACTGTTTTTT. Protein: CASSGQSAEKLFF.

The chain combines TRBV9 with TRBJ2-3; a weak D match, TRBD2 (7 bases). This CDR3 has 16 amino acids. Per the germline V gene, CDR1 is SGDLS and CDR2 is YYNGEE. Trimming took 4 bases from V and 5 from J, leaving 20 bases between them. CDR3: CASSPRLVGGGDTQYF. In nucleotides, the CDR3 is TGTGCCAGCAGCCCCCGGTTGGTAGGGGGGGGAGATACGCAGTATTTT.

The chain recombines TRBV7-6 with TRBJ2-4; 12 bases line up with TRBD2. The J segment lost 2 bases and the V segment lost 1 base, leaving 6 bases of the junction unmatched. The CDR3 has 18 amino acids. Germline V CDR1 and CDR2: SGHVS, FNYEAQ. The CDR3 nucleotides are TGTGCCAGCAGCTTAGAGGCTAGCGGGAGGGCCACCAAAAACATTCAGTACTTC. Translating gives CASSLEASGRATKNIQYF.

The chain links TRBV10-3 to TRBJ2-5; possibly TRBD2 for D (6 bases). Germline V gene sequence: CDR1 ENHRY, CDR2 SYGVKD. V lost 9 bases to trimming and J lost 3 bases, with 14 bases between them. CDR3 length: 13 amino acids. CDR3 coding DNA: TGTGCCATGACTAGTGACCCAGAAGAGACCCAGTACTTC. Its translation: CAMTSDPEETQYF.

This chain connects TRBV28 to TRBJ1-2; the match to TRBD1 covers 11 bases. V was pared by 2 bases and J by 4 bases, with 9 bases of the junction left unmatched. This CDR3 contains 17 residues. Germline lookup yields CDR1 MDHEN and CDR2 SYDVKM. Here the CDR3 DNA reads TGTGCCAGCAGTTTACAAGGACAGGGGGCGGTACTCTATGGCTACACCTTC. It translates to CASSLQGQGAVLYGYTF.

The V call is TRBV3-1 (or the pseudogene TRBV3-2), the J call TRBJ1-1, with D perhaps TRBD1 (5 bases). The CDR3 extends over 14 amino acids. Germline CDR1 is LGHDT and CDR2 is YNNKEL (reference sequence). V lost 3 bases, J lost 8 bases, and 16 bases lay in between. CDR3 coding DNA: TGTGCCAGCAGCCAGCAGGGTAAGTTCGCGGAAGCTTTCTTT. Residues: CASSQQGKFAEAFF.

The V and J genes are TRBV18 and TRBJ2-3, with D possibly matching TRBD1 (6 bases). This CDR3 is built from 15 residues. The V end lost 3 bases, the J end lost 4 bases, and 14 bases lay between the germline ends. CDR1 and CDR2 (germline): KGHSH, LQKENI. CDR3 in amino acids: CASSPWTVYPDTQYF. CDR3 coding DNA: TGTGCCAGCTCACCGTGGACAGTCTATCCAGATACGCAGTATTTT.

Concerning this clone itself: The junction departs from germline at one end; a sequencing error may be responsible. The CDR3 nucleotides read TGTGTCAGCAGTTACGGCCAGGGGTACCCGGACACTGAAGCTTTCTTT. Its translation is CVSSYGQGYPDTEAFF. V and J are TRBV6-5 and TRBJ1-1; a possible D gene is TRBD1 (6 bases). The CDR3 contains 16 residues. Per germline, CDR1 MNHEY and CDR2 SVGAGI.

This chain connects TRBV4-2 to TRBJ2-7, with 7 nucleotides matching TRBD2. The CDR3 loop spans 16 amino acids. After removal of 1 base from V and 4 bases from J, the junction contained 10 bases not matched to a gene. Germline V gene lookup returns CDR1 LGHNA and CDR2 YNFKEQ. CDR3 region: CASSQATTGGAYEQYF. The CDR3 region has the DNA TGTGCCAGCAGCCAAGCCACTACGGGGGGTGCTTACGAGCAGTACTTC.

The chain links TRBV28 to TRBJ1-1; TRBD1 matches at 7 bases. The trim removed 1 base at V and 4 bases at J, leaving 9 bases unmatched. Germline values: CDR1 MDHEN, CDR2 SYDVKM. CDR3 length: 16 amino acids. In DNA, the CDR3 is TGTGCCAGCAGTTTATATGGCAGGGGGATTGGCACTGAAGCTTTCTTT. As protein: CASSLYGRGIGTEAFF. Combining the CDR3 with reference TRBV28 and TRBJ1-1 gives the whole variable domain DVKVTQSSRYLVKRTGEKVFLECVQDMDHENMFWYRQDPGLGLRLIYFSYDVKMKEKGDIPEGYSVSREKKERFSLILESASTNQTSMYLCASSLYGRGIGTEAFFGQGTRLTVV.

This rearrangement joins TRBV7-9 to TRBJ2-5; maybe TRBD2 (6 bases). The CDR3 is 15 amino acids. V gave up 3 bases and J gave up 2 bases, with 13 bases separating them. Germline V CDR1 and CDR2: SEHNR, FQNEAQ (reference sequence). Here the CDR3 reads CASSFRDLEQETQYF. In DNA form, the CDR3 reads TGTGCCAGCAGCTTTAGGGACTTAGAACAAGAGACCCAGTACTTC.

V gene TRBV10-3 combines with J gene TRBJ1-2; TRBD1 agrees at 8 bases. V shed 4 bases, J shed 2 bases, and the junction held 6 bases outside the gene matches. The CDR3 is made up of 15 amino acids. Germline V CDR1 and CDR2: ENHRY, SYGVKD. The CDR3 sequence is CAISGGTGQNYGYTF. The CDR3 DNA sequence: TGTGCCATCAGTGGGGGGACAGGACAGAACTATGGCTACACCTTC.

The V call is TRBV6-2 or TRBV6-3, the J call TRBJ2-2; D is undetermined. The CDR3 has 15 residues. The ends were cut back, 2 bases at V and 4 bases at J, with 11 bases in the middle. The germline CDR1 and CDR2 sequences are MNHEY and SVGEGT. This CDR3 reads CASSYGESGTGELFF. The CDR3 coding sequence is TGTGCCAGCAGTTACGGAGAATCGGGCACCGGGGAGCTGTTTTTT.

The rearrangement joins TRBV28 to TRBJ1-6; 9 bases line up with TRBD1. The junction had 9 bases not matched to a gene; V was cut back by 5 bases and J by 7 bases. This CDR3 is 16 amino acids long. Germline V CDR1 and CDR2: MDHEN, SYDVKM. CDR3 in amino acids: CASSPGQGISNSPLHF. The CDR3 nucleotides are TGTGCCAGCAGTCCTGGACAGGGGATCTCAAATTCACCCCTCCACTTT.

The chain uses TRBV7-9 and TRBJ1-2; 9 nucleotides agree with TRBD1. The CDR3 consists of 16 residues. Germline CDR1 and CDR2: SEHNR and FQNEAQ (reference sequence). Trimming at V came to 3 bases and at J to 5 bases, leaving 10 bases not matched to a gene. CDR3 DNA sequence: TGTGCCAGCAGCTTGTGGAACAGGGGGCCTCAGTATGGCTACACCTTC. The encoded protein is CASSLWNRGPQYGYTF.

For the CDR3, the DNA is TGTGCCTGGAGTCCCCACTCGGACAGGACTAACACCATATATTTT. Amino acids: CAWSPHSDRTNTIYF. This chain links TRBV30 with TRBJ1-3, with 7 bases lining up with TRBD1. Germline V gene data show CDR1 as GTSNPN and CDR2 as SVGIG (reference sequence). The ends lost 2 bases at V and 7 bases at J; junction bases unmatched: 11. The CDR3 contains 15 residues.

This chain uses TRBV30 with TRBJ2-5, with D possibly being TRBD1 (6 bases). V was shortened by 3 bases and J by 5 bases, with 22 bases between the two germline ends. The germline gives CDR1 GTSNPN, CDR2 SVGIG (reference sequence). The CDR3 is 16 amino acids. The CDR3 DNA reads TGTGCCTGGAGGCTGCCTTACAGGGATTTAGAGGAGACCCAGTACTTC. As protein: CAWRLPYRDLEETQYF.

This clone came up many times. V is TRBV19 and J is TRBJ2-1; perhaps TRBD2 as D (5 bases). This CDR3 is 16 amino acids long. The V and J ends lost 0 bases and 2 bases respectively, with 11 bases between them. Germline V gene data show CDR1 as LNHDA and CDR2 as SQIVND (reference sequence). This CDR3 reads CASSIEGDYPYNEQFF. The DNA of the CDR3 is TGTGCCAGTAGTATAGAGGGAGACTACCCCTACAATGAGCAGTTCTTC.

The chain is built from TRBV3-1 (or the pseudogene TRBV3-2) and TRBJ2-1; 10 nucleotides line up with TRBD1. This CDR3 has 14 residues. Germline CDR1 is LGHDT and CDR2 is YNNKEL (reference sequence). Trimming took 6 bases from V and 11 from J; bases not matched to a gene: 10. The CDR3 here is CASRTGTGAAQQFF. The CDR3 DNA reads TGTGCCAGCAGGACTGGGACAGGGGCCGCCCAGCAGTTCTTC.

This rearrangement joins TRBV10-3 to TRBJ2-1; D may be TRBD2 (6 bases). This CDR3 is 17 amino acids long. With 0 bases removed from V and 5 bases from J, the gap between germline ends came to 17 bases. Germline V gives CDR1 ENHRY, CDR2 SYGVKD. The CDR3 region is CAISESKSGDLHNEQFF. For the CDR3, the DNA is TGTGCCATCAGTGAGTCGAAATCGGGGGACCTCCACAATGAGCAGTTCTTC.

The gene calls are TRBV5-4 and TRBJ2-2, with 7 bases matching TRBD1. Trimming took 1 base from V and 4 from J; bases not matched to a gene: 1. Germline V gene lookup returns CDR1 SGHNT and CDR2 YYREEE (reference sequence). This CDR3 region has 14 residues. The CDR3 DNA sequence: TGTGCCAGCAGCTTGACAGGGGCCACCGGGGAGCTGTTTTTT. Its translation: CASSLTGATGELFF.

This chain connects TRBV19 to TRBJ1-5, with TRBD1 matching over 7 bases. CDR1 LNHDA and CDR2 SQIVND come from the germline V gene (reference sequence). The ends lost 0 bases at V and 7 bases at J; junction bases unmatched: 12. The CDR3 length is 17 residues. CDR3 DNA: TGTGCCAGTAGTATAGATCCCGTAGACAGGGCGGGACAGCCCCAGCATTTT. It translates to CASSIDPVDRAGQPQHF.